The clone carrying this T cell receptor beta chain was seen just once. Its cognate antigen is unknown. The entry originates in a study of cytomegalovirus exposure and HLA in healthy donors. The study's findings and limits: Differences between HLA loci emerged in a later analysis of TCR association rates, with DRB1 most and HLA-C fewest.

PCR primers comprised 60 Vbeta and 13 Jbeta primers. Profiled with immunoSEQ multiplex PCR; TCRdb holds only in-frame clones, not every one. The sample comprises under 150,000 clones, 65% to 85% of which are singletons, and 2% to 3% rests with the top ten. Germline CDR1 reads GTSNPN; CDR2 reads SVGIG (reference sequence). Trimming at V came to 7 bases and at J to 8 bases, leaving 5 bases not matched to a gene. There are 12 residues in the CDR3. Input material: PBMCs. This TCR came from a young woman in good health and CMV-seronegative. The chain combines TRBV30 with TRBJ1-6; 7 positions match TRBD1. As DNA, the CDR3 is TGTGCCTCTAGGGACAGCCATTCACCCCTCCACTTT. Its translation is CASRDSHSPLHF.